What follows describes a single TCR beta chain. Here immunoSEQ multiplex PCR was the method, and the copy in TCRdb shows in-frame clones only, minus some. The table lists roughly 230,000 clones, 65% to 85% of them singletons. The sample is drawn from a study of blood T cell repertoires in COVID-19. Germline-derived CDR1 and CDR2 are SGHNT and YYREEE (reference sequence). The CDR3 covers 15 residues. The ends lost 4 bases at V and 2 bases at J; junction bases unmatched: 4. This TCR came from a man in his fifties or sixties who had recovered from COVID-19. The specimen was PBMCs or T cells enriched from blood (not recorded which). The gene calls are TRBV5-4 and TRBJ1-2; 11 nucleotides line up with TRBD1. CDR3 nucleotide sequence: TGTGCCAGCAGCCGGGGACAGGGGGAAAACTATGGCTACACCTTC. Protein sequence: CASSRGQGENYGYTF. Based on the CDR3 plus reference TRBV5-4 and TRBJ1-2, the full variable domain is ETGVTQSPTHLIKTRGQQVTLRCSSQSGHNTVSWYQQALGQGPQFIFQYYREEENGRGNFPPRFSGLQFPNYSSELNVNALELDDSALYLCASSRGQGENYGYTFGSGTRLTVV.